A selection of T cell receptor beta chains follows, all from one sample in a study of a mutant IDH1 vaccine in newly diagnosed glioma. The table came from immunoSEQ multiplex PCR; TCRdb's copy has only in-frame clones and leaves some out. The data contain about 48,000 clones, more than 65% of them seen just once; the ten biggest clones take up around 6.7%. The antigens these receptors bind are not known. The source material was PBMCs, sampled from a glioma patient whose treatment included an IDH1 peptide vaccine. These receptors were collected from a man in his forties with glioma. The CDR3 runs from the conserved cysteine through the conserved F or W. The D gene is left open where the match is weak. For some rows the clone size is stated as once, few or many, or as a class when expanded; others skip it.

>TRBJ1-6|TRBV6-1|.|.
TGTGCCAGCAGTGAGATGGTGAGGGGACGTTCACCCCTCCACTTT
CASSEMVRGRSPLHF
>TRBJ2-3|TRBV7-2|.|.
TGTGCCAGCAGCTTAGTAGGGGGTGGCACAGATACGCAGTATTTT
CASSLVGGGTDTQYF
>TRBJ1-6|TRBV5-5|.|.
TGTGCCAGCAGCTTGTGGCAGGGGAATAATTCACCCCTCCACTTT
CASSLWQGNNSPLHF
>TRBJ1-4|TRBV4-1|.|TRBD1
TGCGCCAGCAGCCACTCACTCGACAGGGGGCTTGGTGAAAAACTGTTTTTT
CASSHSLDRGLGEKLFF
>TRBJ1-2|TRBV27|.|.
TGTGCCAGCAGTTTTAGAGGGTATGGCTACACCTTC
CASSFRGYGYTF
>TRBJ1-1|TRBV11-1|.|.
TGTGCCTCAGGGAGAGGGAACACTGAAGCTTTCTTT
CASGRGNTEAFF
>TRBJ1-1|TRBV7-2|.|.
TGTGCCAGCAGCTTAGCCCCGAACACTGAAGCTTTCTTT
CASSLAPNTEAFF
>TRBJ1-5|TRBV6-5|.|TRBD1
TGTGCCAGCAGCAAAACAGGGGTTGGTAATCAGCCCCAGCATTTT
CASSKTGVGNQPQHF
>TRBJ1-6|TRBV5-5|few|.
TGTGCCAGCAGCTTGGTTCCGAGCTCCTATAATTCACCCCTCCACTTT
CASSLVPSSYNSPLHF
>TRBJ2-1|TRBV29-1|.|TRBD1
TGCAGCGTTGAAGATCGGGGGGACAGGGGATGGGTATACAATGAGCAGTTCTTC
CSVEDRGDRGWVYNEQFF
>TRBJ2-3|TRBV6-6|.|TRBD2
TGTGCCAGCAGTTCCCTTCCGGGGGGGCCAGATACGCAGTATTTT
CASSSLPGGPDTQYF
>TRBJ2-5|TRBV5-6|.|TRBD1
TGTGCCAGCAGCTTGGGTCCCGGACAGGGCCGGGAGACCCAGTACTTC
CASSLGPGQGRETQYF
>TRBJ2-5|TRBV12-5|.|.
TGTGCTAGCCTCGGCTCGGGAATAGAGACCCAGTACTTC
CASLGSGIETQYF
>TRBJ1-5|TRBV7-9|few|.
TGTGCCAGCAGCACAGGGAGCAATCAGCCCCAGCATTTT
CASSTGSNQPQHF
>TRBJ1-5|TRBV7-7|few|TRBD1
TGTGCTAGCAGCTTCGGGGACGGGACAGGGTTGGATCAGCCCCAGCATTTT
CASSFGDGTGLDQPQHF
>TRBJ2-7|TRBV5-1|.|.
TGCGCCAGCAGCTTGGTAGCTTTTAGTATGGACGAGCAGTACTTC
CASSLVAFSMDEQYF
>TRBJ2-2|TRBV7-2|.|.
TGTGCCAGCAGCTTAGGGGCTAGGACCGGGGAGCTGTTTTTT
CASSLGARTGELFF
>TRBJ1-5|TRBV5-1|.|.
TGCGCCAGCAGCTTGGAGGCTGCGGGGAGCAATCAGCCCCAGCATTTT
CASSLEAAGSNQPQHF
>TRBJ2-7|TRBV7-6|.|.
TGTGCCAGCAGCTTAGGATCAGCGGCCTACGAGCAGTACTTC
CASSLGSAAYEQYF
>TRBJ2-3|TRBV4-2|few|TRBD2
TGTGCCAGCAGCCAAGAGAATGGCGGGGGGAGCACAGATACGCAGTATTTT
CASSQENGGGSTDTQYF
>TRBJ1-1|TRBV30|once|TRBD1
TGTGCCTGGAGCGGAGCCGGGACAGGGGCATTCTTT
CAWSGAGTGAFF
>TRBJ2-7|TRBV14|.|.
TGTGCCAGCAGCCAAGGTGGCTTGGGAAGGGACGAGCAGTACTTC
CASSQGGLGRDEQYF
>TRBJ2-3|TRBV30|.|.
TGTGCCCTTCAATCGGCCGATACGCAGTATTTT
CALQSADTQYF
>TRBJ1-3|TRBV9|.|.
TGTGCCAGCAGGAGAGGTGAGGGAGCGAACTCTGGAAACACCATATATTTT
CASRRGEGANSGNTIYF
>TRBJ2-5|TRBV5-1|.|TRBD1
TGCGCCAGCAGCCCCGACAGGGCCCAAGAGACCCAGTACTTC
CASSPDRAQETQYF
>TRBJ2-1|TRBV9|few|.
TGTGCCAGCAGCGCCTCGGGCCGAGGGGCCGATGAGCAGTTCTTC
CASSASGRGADEQFF